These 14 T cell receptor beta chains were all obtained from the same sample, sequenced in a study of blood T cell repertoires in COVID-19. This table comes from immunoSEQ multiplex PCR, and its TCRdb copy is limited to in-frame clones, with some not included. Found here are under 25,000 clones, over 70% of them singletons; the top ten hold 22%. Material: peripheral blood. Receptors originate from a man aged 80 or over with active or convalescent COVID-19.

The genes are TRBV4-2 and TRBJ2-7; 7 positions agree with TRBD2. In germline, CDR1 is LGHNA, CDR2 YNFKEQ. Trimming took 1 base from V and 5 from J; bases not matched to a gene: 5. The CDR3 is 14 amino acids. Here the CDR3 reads CASSQARGRHEQYF. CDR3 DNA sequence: TGTGCCAGCAGCCAAGCGCGGGGGAGGCACGAGCAGTACTTC.

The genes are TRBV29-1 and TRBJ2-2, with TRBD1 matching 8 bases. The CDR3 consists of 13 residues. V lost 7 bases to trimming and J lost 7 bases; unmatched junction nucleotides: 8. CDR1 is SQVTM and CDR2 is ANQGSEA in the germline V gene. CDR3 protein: CSGSRGLVGELFF. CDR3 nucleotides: TGCAGCGGAAGCAGGGGGCTGGTCGGGGAGCTGTTTTTT.

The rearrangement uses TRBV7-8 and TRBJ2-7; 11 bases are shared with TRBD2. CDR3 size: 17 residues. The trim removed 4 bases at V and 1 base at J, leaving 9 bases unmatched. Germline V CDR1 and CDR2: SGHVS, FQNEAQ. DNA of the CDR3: TGTGCCAGCAGCTCTGTAGCGGGGGGGCCAAGGTCCTACGAGCAGTACTTC. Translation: CASSSVAGGPRSYEQYF.

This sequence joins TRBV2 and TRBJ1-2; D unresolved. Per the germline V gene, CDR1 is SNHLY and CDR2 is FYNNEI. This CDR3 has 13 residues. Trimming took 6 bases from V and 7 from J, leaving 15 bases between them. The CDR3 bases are TGTGCCAGCAGCCCACTTCCGGGGAGTGGCTACACCTTC. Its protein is CASSPLPGSGYTF.

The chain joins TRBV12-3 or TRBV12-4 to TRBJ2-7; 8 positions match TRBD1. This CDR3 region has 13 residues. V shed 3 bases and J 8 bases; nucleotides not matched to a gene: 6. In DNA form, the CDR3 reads TGTGCCAGCAGTTTTTACAGGGGGAGTAAGCAGTACTTC. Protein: CASSFYRGSKQYF.

Here the CDR3 reads CAIPIDRVTEAFF. The CDR3 DNA is TGTGCCATTCCCATCGACAGGGTCACTGAAGCTTTCTTT. J is TRBJ1-1 and V is TRBV19; 7 positions agree with TRBD1. The CDR3 has 13 amino acids. V shed 10 bases, J shed 4 bases, and the junction held 9 bases outside the gene matches. CDR1 and CDR2 from the germline V gene are LNHDA and SQIVND (reference sequence).

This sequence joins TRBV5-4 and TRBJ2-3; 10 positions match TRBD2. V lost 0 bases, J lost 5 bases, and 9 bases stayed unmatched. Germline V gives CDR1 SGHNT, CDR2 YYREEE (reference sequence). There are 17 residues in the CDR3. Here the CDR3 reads CASSLEGLAGVGDTQYF. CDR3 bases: TGTGCCAGCAGCTTGGAGGGCCTAGCGGGGGTTGGAGATACGCAGTATTTT.

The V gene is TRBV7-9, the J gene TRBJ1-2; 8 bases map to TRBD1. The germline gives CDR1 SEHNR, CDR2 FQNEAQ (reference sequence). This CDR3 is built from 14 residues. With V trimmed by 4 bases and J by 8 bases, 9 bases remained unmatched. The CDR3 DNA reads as TGTGCCAGCAGCTCCACCCAGGGGGCGGAGGGCTACACCTTC. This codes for CASSSTQGAEGYTF.

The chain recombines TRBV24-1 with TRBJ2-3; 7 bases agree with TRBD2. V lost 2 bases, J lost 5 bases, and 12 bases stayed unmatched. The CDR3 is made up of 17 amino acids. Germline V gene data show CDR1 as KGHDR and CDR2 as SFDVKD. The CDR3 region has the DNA TGTGCCACCAGTGATTACTGGGGGGGTGGGAGTCTAGATACGCAGTATTTT. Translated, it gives CATSDYWGGGSLDTQYF.

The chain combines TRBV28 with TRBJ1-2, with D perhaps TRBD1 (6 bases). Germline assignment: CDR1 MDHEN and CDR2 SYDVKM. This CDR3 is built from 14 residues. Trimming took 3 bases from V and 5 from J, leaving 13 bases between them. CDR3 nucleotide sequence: TGTGCCAGCAGTTTTCCAGGGGAGTCTTATGGCTACACCTTC. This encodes CASSFPGESYGYTF.

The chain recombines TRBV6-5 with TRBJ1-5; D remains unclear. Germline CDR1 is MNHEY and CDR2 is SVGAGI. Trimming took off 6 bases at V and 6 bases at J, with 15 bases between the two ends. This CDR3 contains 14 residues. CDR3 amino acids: CASRDSGGIQPQHF. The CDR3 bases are TGTGCCAGCAGGGACTCGGGCGGGATTCAGCCCCAGCATTTT.

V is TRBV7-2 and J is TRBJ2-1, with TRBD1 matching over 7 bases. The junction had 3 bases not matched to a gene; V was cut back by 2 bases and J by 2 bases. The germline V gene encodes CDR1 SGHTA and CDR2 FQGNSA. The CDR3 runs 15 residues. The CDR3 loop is CASSLQGDPYNEQFF. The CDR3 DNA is TGTGCCAGCAGCTTACAGGGGGACCCCTACAATGAGCAGTTCTTC. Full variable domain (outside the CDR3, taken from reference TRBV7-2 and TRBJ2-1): GAGVSQSPSNKVTEKGKDVELRCDPISGHTALYWYRQSLGQGLEFLIYFQGNSAPDKSGLPSDRFSAERTGGSVSTLTIQRTQQEDSAVYLCASSLQGDPYNEQFFGPGTRLTVL.

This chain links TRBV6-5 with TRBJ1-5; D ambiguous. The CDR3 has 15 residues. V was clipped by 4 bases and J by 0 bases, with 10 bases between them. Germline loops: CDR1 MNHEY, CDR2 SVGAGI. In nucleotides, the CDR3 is TGTGCCAGCAGTTTAGCCGGAGTTAGCAATCAGCCCCAGCATTTT. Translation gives CASSLAGVSNQPQHF.

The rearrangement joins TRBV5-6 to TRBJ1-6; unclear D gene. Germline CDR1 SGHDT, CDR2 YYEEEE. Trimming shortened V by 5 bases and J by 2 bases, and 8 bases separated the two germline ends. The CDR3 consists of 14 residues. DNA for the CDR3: TGTGCCAGCAGAGGAGGTGCCTATAATTCACCCCTCCACTTT. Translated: CASRGGAYNSPLHF.